What follows are 3 T cell receptor beta chains derived from one specimen sequenced in a study of blood T cells in healthy people across ages. Combining a sample-barcoded 5' primer with a J-beta primer mix, a second PCR ran for 7 to 11 cycles. TCRdb recomputed calls from the 5' RACE reads with MiXCR, one row per CDR3 protein. The sample consists of under 750,000 distinct CDR3 sequences, around 50% of them appearing once. The sample comprised blood. These receptors all stem from a man aged 80 or over in good health.

The chain carries TRBV28 and TRBJ2-7; D is unresolved. Germline V gene sequence: CDR1 MDHEN, CDR2 SYDVKM. The CDR3 sequence is 11 residues long. V dropped 3 bases and J dropped 5 bases, with 5 bases sitting between them. CDR3 residues: CASSFFHEQYF. The CDR3 region has the DNA TGTGCCAGCAGTTTCTTTCACGAGCAGTACTTC. The full variable domain, its missing parts supplied by reference TRBV28 and TRBJ2-7, is DVKVTQSSRYLVKRTGEKVFLECVQDMDHENMFWYRQDPGLGLRLIYFSYDVKMKEKGDIPEGYSVSREKKERFSLILESASTNQTSMYLCASSFFHEQYFGPGTRLTVT.

The chain uses TRBV10-3 and TRBJ2-3; D unresolved. This CDR3 comprises 12 residues. V was cut by 6 bases and J by 5 bases, with 9 bases left in between. Per the germline V gene, CDR1 is ENHRY and CDR2 is SYGVKD. The CDR3 reads CAISDQRDTQYF. CDR3 in DNA: TGTGCCATCAGCGACCAGAGAGATACGCAGTATTTT.

The chain joins TRBV7-6 to TRBJ2-7; possibly TRBD1 for D (5 bases). In germline, CDR1 is SGHVS, CDR2 FNYEAQ. Trimming stripped 4 bases from V and 2 bases from J, with 12 bases between. CDR3 length: 14 amino acids. The CDR3 protein is CASSYRTPPYEQYF. Written as DNA, the CDR3 is TGTGCCAGCAGCTATCGGACACCACCCTACGAGCAGTACTTC. The whole variable domain, remainder taken from reference TRBV7-6 and TRBJ2-7, is GAGVSQSPRYKVTKRGQDVALRCDPISGHVSLYWYRQALGQGPEFLTYFNYEAQQDKSGLPNDRFSAERPEGSISTLTIQRTEQRDSAMYRCASSYRTPPYEQYFGPGTRLTVT.